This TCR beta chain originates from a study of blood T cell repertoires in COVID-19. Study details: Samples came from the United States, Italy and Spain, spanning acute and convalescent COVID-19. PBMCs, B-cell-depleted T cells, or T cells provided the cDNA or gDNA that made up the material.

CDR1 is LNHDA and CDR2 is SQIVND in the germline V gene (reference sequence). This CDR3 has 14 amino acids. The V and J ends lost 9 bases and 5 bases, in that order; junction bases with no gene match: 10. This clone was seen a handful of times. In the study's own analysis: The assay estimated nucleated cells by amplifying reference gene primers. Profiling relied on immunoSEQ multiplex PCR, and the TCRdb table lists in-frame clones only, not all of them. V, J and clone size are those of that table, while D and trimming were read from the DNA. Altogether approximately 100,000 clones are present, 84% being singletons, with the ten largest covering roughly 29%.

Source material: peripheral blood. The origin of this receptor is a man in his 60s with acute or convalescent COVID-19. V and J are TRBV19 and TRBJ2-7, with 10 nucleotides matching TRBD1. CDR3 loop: CASKPDRGADEQYF. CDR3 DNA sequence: TGTGCCAGCAAGCCGGACAGGGGGGCGGACGAGCAGTACTTC.